A single sample gave rise to the 26 T cell receptor beta chains below, sequenced in a study of blood T cell repertoires in COVID-19 (dated by TCRdb to 2020 to 2021). Library generation was performed with the immunoSEQ multiplex PCR assay. The table comes from immuneACCESS by way of TCRdb, which keeps in-frame sequences with V and J called. Part of the clones is missing from these tables; in studies checked, under half for an unresolved V gene and the rest for unknown reasons. Present in this sample are about 200,000 clones, about four fifths of which were seen just once. The ten largest clones take up roughly 7.6% of the sample. The sequencing sample was made of peripheral blood. The receptors were sampled from an elderly woman with COVID-19, enrolled during active disease.

This chain links TRBV5-8 with TRBJ1-6; D is perhaps TRBD1 (5 bases). Germline-derived CDR1 and CDR2 are SGHTS and YDEGEE. V shed 0 bases and J shed 0 bases, with 13 bases lying between them. There are 18 residues in the CDR3. CDR3 coding DNA: TGTGCCAGCAGCTTGGCCTTCGCGACAGCCTCCTATAATTCACCCCTCCACTTT. Protein: CASSLAFATASYNSPLHF.

This clone was seen a few times. J is TRBJ1-1 and V is TRBV4-2; D is perhaps TRBD1 (5 bases). Germline V gene lookup returns CDR1 LGHNA and CDR2 YNFKEQ. The germline V and J ends were trimmed by 0 bases and 3 bases, with 11 bases remaining between them. The CDR3 consists of 15 residues. The CDR3 here is CASSQDAGVHTEAFF. The CDR3 region has the DNA TGTGCCAGCAGCCAAGATGCGGGGGTACACACTGAAGCTTTCTTT.

The table lists this clone with a count of one. The genes are TRBV6-5 and TRBJ2-1; D call uncertain. Germline values: CDR1 MNHEY, CDR2 SVGAGI. Deletions cut 2 bases from V and 4 bases from J, with 3 bases between. The CDR3 spans 12 residues. The chain's CDR3 is CASSYLYNEQFF. The CDR3 DNA reads TGTGCCAGCAGTTACCTTTACAATGAGCAGTTCTTC.

This clone was observed once. The chain couples TRBV6-4 to TRBJ2-1; 10 bases align to TRBD1. The CDR3 contains 17 residues. The germline gives CDR1 MRHNA, CDR2 SNTAGT. V was clipped by 6 bases and J by 6 bases; unmatched bases: 14. The CDR3 nucleotides read TGTGCCAGCAGCGCTGAATTAGGGACAGGGGTCCGCAATGAGCAGTTCTTC. It yields the protein CASSAELGTGVRNEQFF.

V gene TRBV19 combines with J gene TRBJ2-3, with TRBD2 matching over 7 bases. The germline gives CDR1 LNHDA, CDR2 SQIVND (reference sequence). The CDR3 consists of 14 residues. V was pared by 7 bases and J by 1 base, with 5 bases of the junction left unmatched. The CDR3 is CASTPGGGTDTQYF. The CDR3, as DNA: TGTGCCAGTACCCCTGGGGGGGGCACAGATACGCAGTATTTT.

The gene calls are TRBV9 and TRBJ2-1; D not resolved. Trimming left V 1 base short and J 0 bases short, with 8 bases between. CDR3 length equals 15 residues. The germline V gene has CDR1 SGDLS and CDR2 YYNGEE. The CDR3 loop reads CASSVLGGSYNEQFF. Here the CDR3 DNA reads TGTGCCAGCAGCGTACTCGGCGGCTCCTACAATGAGCAGTTCTTC.

The chain joins TRBV6-5 to TRBJ1-2, with D uncertain. V lost 8 bases and J lost 4, with 14 bases in between. From germline, CDR1 is MNHEY and CDR2 SVGAGI. The CDR3 consists of 13 residues. CDR3: CASELRNTYGYTF. The CDR3 DNA follows: TGTGCCAGCGAGCTCCGTAATACCTATGGCTACACCTTC.

The rearrangement uses TRBV5-1 and TRBJ2-1; 11 nucleotides agree with TRBD2. The V gene end was trimmed by 4 bases and the J gene end by 2 bases; junction bases not matched to a gene: 2. Looked up from germline, CDR1 is SGHRS and CDR2 is YFSETQ. The CDR3 is 15 amino acids. This chain's CDR3 is CASSLTSGTYNEQFF. DNA of the CDR3: TGCGCCAGCAGCCTGACTAGCGGGACCTACAATGAGCAGTTCTTC.

V usage is TRBV19 and J usage is TRBJ1-6; 8 bases align to TRBD1. Germline V gives CDR1 LNHDA, CDR2 SQIVND (reference sequence). The CDR3 loop spans 16 amino acids. After removal of 1 base from V and 15 bases from J, the junction contained 14 bases not matched to a gene. CDR3 sequence: CASSIVAGTGLPILHF. The CDR3 DNA follows: TGTGCCAGTAGTATAGTTGCTGGGACAGGCCTCCCCATCCTCCACTTT.

This clone was observed a handful of times. J is TRBJ2-1 and V is TRBV7-9; possible D gene TRBD2, 6 bases. Trimming left V 2 bases short and J 3 bases short, with 14 bases between. The germline gives CDR1 SEHNR, CDR2 FQNEAQ (reference sequence). This CDR3 has 16 amino acids. CDR3 residues: CASSLRLGGNYNEQFF. CDR3 DNA sequence: TGTGCCAGCAGCTTAAGACTCGGCGGGAACTACAATGAGCAGTTCTTC.

V gene TRBV7-9 combines with J gene TRBJ1-4; D not certain. CDR3 length: 16 amino acids. The V gene lost 2 bases and the J gene lost 0 bases, with 10 bases spanning the gap. Germline CDR1 SEHNR, CDR2 FQNEAQ (reference sequence). The CDR3 DNA follows: TGTGCCAGCAGCTTATCTCGGGGAGCAACTAATGAAAAACTGTTTTTT. Translated, it gives CASSLSRGATNEKLFF.

This chain connects TRBV29-1 to TRBJ1-2; 9 bases fit TRBD1. The V gene end was trimmed by 8 bases and the J gene end by 8 bases; junction bases not matched to a gene: 12. Per the germline V gene, CDR1 is SQVTM and CDR2 is ANQGSEA. This CDR3 region has 13 residues. The CDR3 DNA is TGCAGCACAAGGACAGGGGTTCCCTTCGGCTACACCTTC. Amino acid sequence: CSTRTGVPFGYTF. Based on the CDR3 plus reference TRBV29-1 and TRBJ1-2, the full variable domain is SAVISQKPSRDICQRGTSLTIQCQVDSQVTMMFWYRQQPGQSLTLIATANQGSEATYESGFVIDKFPISRPNLTFSTLTVSNMSPEDSSIYLCSTRTGVPFGYTFGSGTRLTVV.

The chain is built from TRBV29-1 and TRBJ2-7; D is perhaps TRBD2 (6 bases). The CDR3 runs 14 residues. V was pared by 5 bases and J by 2 bases, with 16 bases between. Germline CDR1 SQVTM, CDR2 ANQGSEA. CDR3 in DNA: TGCAGCGTTCGCACTAGCCAACATACCTACGAGCAGTACTTC. The encoded protein is CSVRTSQHTYEQYF.

This sequence joins TRBV3-1 (or the pseudogene TRBV3-2) and TRBJ1-2; the D gene is possibly TRBD1 (6 bases). Trimming cost V 3 bases and J 2 bases, with 10 bases left between them. The germline CDR1 and CDR2 sequences are LGHDT and YNNKEL (reference sequence). The CDR3 length is 14 residues. CDR3 sequence reads: CASSHLQGNYGYTF. For the CDR3, the DNA is TGTGCCAGCAGCCACCTACAGGGAAACTATGGCTACACCTTC.

V and J are TRBV7-3 and TRBJ2-3; 10 bases map to TRBD1. J gave up 8 bases and V 5 bases, and 10 bases lay outside the gene matches. Looked up from germline, CDR1 is SGHTA and CDR2 is FQGTGA. The CDR3 spans 15 residues. The CDR3 region is CASSPRDRGWGTQYF. The DNA of the CDR3 is TGTGCCAGCAGCCCCCGGGACAGGGGATGGGGTACGCAGTATTTT.

The chain carries TRBV19 and TRBJ2-1, with TRBD1 matching 7 bases. The CDR3 consists of 16 residues. Germline loops: CDR1 LNHDA, CDR2 SQIVND (reference sequence). Trimming took 5 bases from V and 6 from J; bases not matched to a gene: 13. The CDR3 nucleotides read TGTGCCAGTAGTGCACCCGTCACGCGACAGGGCAATGAGCAGTTCTTC. As protein: CASSAPVTRQGNEQFF.

V is TRBV7-9 and J is TRBJ1-1, with a possible D match to TRBD1 (5 bases). The CDR3 consists of 14 residues. Trimming shortened V by 5 bases and J by 0 bases, and 10 bases separated the two germline ends. Germline CDR1 is SEHNR and CDR2 is FQNEAQ (reference sequence). CDR3 residues: CASSRGQLNTEAFF. DNA of the CDR3: TGTGCCAGCAGCCGAGGACAATTGAACACTGAAGCTTTCTTT.

The V and J genes are TRBV28 and TRBJ2-3, with D perhaps TRBD1 (6 bases). CDR3 length equals 14 residues. The germline V gene has CDR1 MDHEN and CDR2 SYDVKM. The V gene lost 6 bases and the J gene lost 7 bases, with 17 bases spanning the gap. The CDR3 here is CASSPLGTTYTQYF. The DNA for the CDR3 is TGTGCCAGCAGCCCTCTGGGGACAACCTATACGCAGTATTTT.

The chain combines TRBV9 with TRBJ1-4; unclear D gene. V lost 3 bases and J lost 8, with 8 bases in between. This CDR3 is 12 amino acids long. Germline assignment: CDR1 SGDLS and CDR2 YYNGEE. CDR3 amino acids: CASSAPGEKLFF. For the CDR3, the DNA is TGTGCCAGCAGCGCTCCGGGGGAAAAACTGTTTTTT.

This rearrangement joins TRBV3-1 (or the pseudogene TRBV3-2) to TRBJ2-5, with 8 bases fitting TRBD2. This CDR3 is 15 amino acids long. V lost 8 bases, J lost 3 bases, and 11 bases stayed unmatched. The V gene's germline CDR1 is LGHDT and CDR2 YNNKEL (reference sequence). In DNA, the CDR3 is TGTGCCAGCGCGGGCACTAGCGGAGCCAAAGAGACCCAGTACTTC. The encoded protein is CASAGTSGAKETQYF.

The J gene is TRBJ2-7, the V gene TRBV25-1; D not resolved. Germline V gene lookup returns CDR1 MGHDK and CDR2 SYGVNS. This CDR3 has 11 residues. V shed 4 bases and J shed 4 bases, with 5 bases lying between them. The CDR3 loop reads CASSALYEQYF. CDR3 bases: TGTGCCAGCAGTGCCCTATACGAGCAGTACTTC.

The CDR3 nucleotides are TGTGCCAGCAGGGAGGTGGGTGAAAAACTGTTTTTT. Protein sequence: CASREVGEKLFF. The gene calls are TRBV2 and TRBJ1-4, with unresolved D. The CDR3 is 12 amino acids. Deletions cut 6 bases from V and 7 bases from J, with 9 bases between. Germline CDR1 is SNHLY and CDR2 is FYNNEI.

V usage is TRBV9 and J usage is TRBJ1-2; D ambiguous. V lost 5 bases and J lost 4, with 9 bases in between. The CDR3 is made up of 12 amino acids. Germline V CDR1 and CDR2: SGDLS, YYNGEE. For the CDR3, the DNA is TGTGCCAGCAGTAATACAATCTATGGCTACACCTTC. Protein: CASSNTIYGYTF.

This chain connects TRBV7-9 to TRBJ1-1, with D hard to call. The germline V and J ends were trimmed by 2 bases and 3 bases, with 13 bases remaining between them. CDR1 is SEHNR and CDR2 is FQNEAQ in the germline V gene (reference sequence). The CDR3 length is 15 residues. The CDR3, as DNA: TGTGCCAGCAGCTTATGGGCGGGTGGGGACACTGAAGCTTTCTTT. It yields the protein CASSLWAGGDTEAFF.

This clone was recorded a few times. CDR3 coding DNA: TGTGCCAGCAGCGCGACAGGGCTGGGCGGCTACACCTTC. It yields the protein CASSATGLGGYTF. V is TRBV9 and J is TRBJ1-2; 7 bases match TRBD1. CDR3 size: 13 residues. Germline assignment: CDR1 SGDLS and CDR2 YYNGEE. V lost 3 bases, J lost 8 bases, and 7 bases stayed unmatched.

In DNA form, the CDR3 reads TGTGCCAGTCCGGGACACCGCCTCGATGAGCAGTTCTTC. Its translation is CASPGHRLDEQFF. The chain has TRBV9 and TRBJ2-1; D may be TRBD1 (6 bases). Germline-derived CDR1 and CDR2 are SGDLS and YYNGEE. Trimming left V 8 bases short and J 8 bases short, with 17 bases between. The CDR3 loop spans 13 amino acids.